This T cell receptor beta chain is from a study of blood T cell repertoires in COVID-19. Study summary: The analysed material was cDNA or gDNA that came from T cells, B-cell-depleted T cells, or PBMCs.

The CDR3 spans 14 residues. The V gene's germline CDR1 is SNHLY and CDR2 FYNNEI. V gave up 7 bases and J gave up 7 bases, with 17 bases separating them. In the source study's methods: Reference gene primer amplification in the assay estimated nucleated cell counts. Profiling relied on immunoSEQ multiplex PCR, and the TCRdb table lists in-frame clones only, not all of them. V and J calls and clone size follow that table, whereas D and trimming were derived from the DNA. Of approximately 250,000 clones listed, about 89% are singletons. Sequencing was performed on peripheral blood. This TCR came from a man aged 40-49 years with active or convalescent COVID-19. This chain uses TRBV2 with TRBJ2-1, with D tentatively TRBD2 (6 bases). This CDR3 reads CASIPYLRGNEQFF. The DNA of the CDR3 is TGTGCCAGCATCCCTTATTTGCGGGGAAATGAGCAGTTCTTC.